Described below is a single T cell receptor beta chain sequence and its context. Its antigen is not known. The genomic DNA of each subset was split evenly across several immunoSEQ plates. Each sorted subset replicate got 200 ng genomic DNA, 30,000 or so genomes. Libraries were prepared by immunoSEQ multiplex PCR; TCRdb keeps only in-frame clonotypes and omits some of them. Of under 850,000 clones listed, approximately 92% are singletons. Per the germline V gene, CDR1 is SGHVS and CDR2 is FNYEAQ. V was shortened by 1 base and J by 2 bases, with 12 bases between the two germline ends. CDR3 length: 15 amino acids. The data are from a study of shared clonotypes between healthy human individuals. Notes on the study in general: Naive CD4 clonotypes were shared across a handful of donors at about 5%.

Naive CD8 cells comprised CD45RO-negative, CCR7-positively selected cells, excluding terminally differentiated effector memory CD45RA+ cells. Source material: naive CD8+ T cells sorted from blood. The chain couples TRBV7-6 to TRBJ2-7; maybe TRBD2 (6 bases). This TCR derives from a man aged 25 to 45 in good health. This CDR3 is CASSLGNGGTYEQYF. The CDR3 DNA follows: TGTGCCAGCAGCTTAGGTAACGGGGGAACCTACGAGCAGTACTTC.